The following is a TCR beta chain sequence with its context. The antigen is undetermined. The data derive from a study of radiotherapy plus CTLA-4 blockade in lung cancer. On the study more broadly: Among all patients, 18% showed objective responses, while about 30% had disease control. Study conclusions and caveats: Tumor-derived TCR clones expanded in blood after radiotherapy plus ipilimumab. The authors reported that early blood T cell clone dynamics, with interferon-beta, best predicted response.

The CDR3 is 15 residues long. Germline CDR1 and CDR2: MDHEN and SYDVKM. V was clipped by 7 bases and J by 2 bases, with 18 bases between them. Produced via immunoSEQ multiplex PCR; TCRdb's table is partial and in-frame only. The sample consists of 35,000 to 55,000 clones, around 77% of them appearing once. This chain links TRBV28 with TRBJ2-7, with D perhaps matching TRBD2 (5 bases). This receptor was taken from a human donor with non-small cell lung cancer whose response to radiotherapy plus ipilimumab could not be evaluated. The sequenced sample was peripheral blood, obtained from a patient treated with radiotherapy plus ipilimumab. The CDR3 nucleotides read TGTGCCAGCACAAGTTCCGGGATCATCACCTACGAGCAGTACTTC. The encoded protein is CASTSSGIITYEQYF.